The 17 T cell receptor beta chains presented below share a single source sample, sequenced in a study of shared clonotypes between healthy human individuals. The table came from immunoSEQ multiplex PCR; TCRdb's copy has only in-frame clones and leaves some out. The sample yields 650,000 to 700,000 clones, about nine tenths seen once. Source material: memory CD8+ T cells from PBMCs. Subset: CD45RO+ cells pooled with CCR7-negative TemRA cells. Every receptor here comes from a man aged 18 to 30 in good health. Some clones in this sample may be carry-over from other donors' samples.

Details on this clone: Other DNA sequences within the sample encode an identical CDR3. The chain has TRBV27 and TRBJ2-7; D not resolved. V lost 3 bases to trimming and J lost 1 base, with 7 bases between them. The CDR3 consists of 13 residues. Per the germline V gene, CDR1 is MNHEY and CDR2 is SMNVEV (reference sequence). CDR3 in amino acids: CASSFGVSYEQYF. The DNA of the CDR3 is TGTGCCAGCAGTTTTGGGGTTTCCTACGAGCAGTACTTC.

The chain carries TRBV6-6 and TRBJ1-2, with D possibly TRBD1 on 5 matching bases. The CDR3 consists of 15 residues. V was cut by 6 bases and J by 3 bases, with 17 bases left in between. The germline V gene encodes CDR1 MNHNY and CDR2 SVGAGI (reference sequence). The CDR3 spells CASSLTGTAHYGYTF. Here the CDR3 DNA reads TGTGCCAGCAGCTTAACCGGGACCGCTCACTATGGCTACACCTTC.

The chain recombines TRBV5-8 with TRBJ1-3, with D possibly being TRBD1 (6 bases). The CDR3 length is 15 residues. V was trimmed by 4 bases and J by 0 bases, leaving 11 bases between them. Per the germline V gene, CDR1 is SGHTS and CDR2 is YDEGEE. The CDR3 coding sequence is TGTGCCAGCAGCCCTACAGGGAACTCTGGAAACACCATATATTTT. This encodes CASSPTGNSGNTIYF.

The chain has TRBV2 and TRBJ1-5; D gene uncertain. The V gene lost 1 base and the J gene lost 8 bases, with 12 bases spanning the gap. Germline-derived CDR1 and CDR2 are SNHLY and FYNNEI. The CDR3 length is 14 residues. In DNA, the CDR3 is TGTGCCAGCAGTGAAGGGCGGGTCGTGGAGCCCCAGCATTTT. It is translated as CASSEGRVVEPQHF.

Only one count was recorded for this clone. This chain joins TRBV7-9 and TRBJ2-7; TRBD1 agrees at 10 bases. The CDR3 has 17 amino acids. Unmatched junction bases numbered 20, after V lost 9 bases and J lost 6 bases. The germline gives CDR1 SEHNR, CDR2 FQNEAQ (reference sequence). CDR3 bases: TGTGCCAGATTCCTTCGTTTTTGGGGACAGGGGCCTCGCGAGCAGTACTTC. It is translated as CARFLRFWGQGPREQYF.

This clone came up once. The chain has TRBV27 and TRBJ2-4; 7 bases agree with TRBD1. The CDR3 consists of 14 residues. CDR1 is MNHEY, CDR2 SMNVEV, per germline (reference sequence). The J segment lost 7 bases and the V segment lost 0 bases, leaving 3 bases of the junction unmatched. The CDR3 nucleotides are TGTGCCAGCAGTTTATCAGGGGGCTGGAACATTCAGTACTTC. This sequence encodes CASSLSGGWNIQYF.

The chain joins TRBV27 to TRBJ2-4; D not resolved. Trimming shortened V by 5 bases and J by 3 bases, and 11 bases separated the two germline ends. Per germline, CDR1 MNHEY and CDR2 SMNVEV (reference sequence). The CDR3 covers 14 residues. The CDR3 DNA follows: TGTGCCAGCAGTCTGGAAGGAGTCAAAAACATTCAGTACTTC. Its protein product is CASSLEGVKNIQYF.

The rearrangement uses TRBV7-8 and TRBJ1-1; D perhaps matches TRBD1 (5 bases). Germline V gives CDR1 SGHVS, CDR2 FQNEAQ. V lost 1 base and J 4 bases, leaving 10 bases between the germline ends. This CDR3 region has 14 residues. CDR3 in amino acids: CASSLVGASTEAFF. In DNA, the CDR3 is TGTGCCAGCAGCTTAGTCGGGGCGAGCACTGAAGCTTTCTTT. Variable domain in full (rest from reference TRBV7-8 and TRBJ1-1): GAGVSQSPRYKVAKRGQDVALRCDPISGHVSLFWYQQALGQGPEFLTYFQNEAQLDKSGLPSDRFFAERPEGSVSTLKIQRTQQEDSAVYLCASSLVGASTEAFFGQGTRLTVV.

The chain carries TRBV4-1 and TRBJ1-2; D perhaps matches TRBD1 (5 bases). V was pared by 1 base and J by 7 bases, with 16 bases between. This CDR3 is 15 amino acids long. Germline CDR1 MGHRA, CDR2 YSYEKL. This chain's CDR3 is CASSQGATREGGYTF. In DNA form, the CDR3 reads TGCGCCAGCAGCCAAGGGGCGACCAGGGAGGGTGGCTACACCTTC.

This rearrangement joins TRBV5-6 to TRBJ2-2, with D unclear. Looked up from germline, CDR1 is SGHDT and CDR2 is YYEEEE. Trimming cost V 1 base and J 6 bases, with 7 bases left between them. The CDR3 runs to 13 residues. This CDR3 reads CASSLSTAGELFF. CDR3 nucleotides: TGTGCCAGCAGCTTGTCGACCGCCGGGGAGCTGTTTTTT.

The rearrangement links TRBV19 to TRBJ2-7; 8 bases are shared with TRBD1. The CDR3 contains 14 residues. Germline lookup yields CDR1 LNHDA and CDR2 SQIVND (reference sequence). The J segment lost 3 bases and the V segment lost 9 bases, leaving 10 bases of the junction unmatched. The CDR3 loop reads CASADRGKHYEQYF. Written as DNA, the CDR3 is TGTGCCAGCGCCGACAGGGGCAAGCACTACGAGCAGTACTTC.

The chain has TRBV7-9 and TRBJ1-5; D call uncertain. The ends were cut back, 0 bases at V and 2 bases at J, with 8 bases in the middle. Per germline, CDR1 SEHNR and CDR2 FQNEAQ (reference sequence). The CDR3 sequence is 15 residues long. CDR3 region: CASSLADTRNQPQHF. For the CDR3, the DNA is TGTGCCAGCAGCTTAGCAGACACCCGCAATCAGCCCCAGCATTTT.

CDR3 sequence (DNA): TGTGCCAGCAGCTTTCACCCGACCGGGTTCTACGAGCAGTACTTC. Its translation: CASSFHPTGFYEQYF. The gene calls are TRBV11-3 and TRBJ2-7; no clear D gene. Trimming cost V 3 bases and J 3 bases, with 15 bases left between them. From germline, CDR1 is SGHNT and CDR2 YENEEA. This CDR3 has 15 residues. Drawing the rest from reference TRBV11-3 and TRBJ2-7, the complete variable domain is EAGVVQSPRYKIIEKKQPVAFWCNPISGHNTLYWYLQNLGQGPELLIRYENEEAVDDSQLPKDRFSAERLKGVDSTLKIQPAELGDSAVYLCASSFHPTGFYEQYFGPGTRLTVT.

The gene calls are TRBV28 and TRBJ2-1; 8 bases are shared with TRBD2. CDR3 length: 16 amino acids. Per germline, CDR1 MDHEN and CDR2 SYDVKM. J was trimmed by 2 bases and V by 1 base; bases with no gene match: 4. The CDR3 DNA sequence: TGTGCCAGCAGTTTATACACCGGGAGGGCCTACAATGAGCAGTTCTTC. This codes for CASSLYTGRAYNEQFF.

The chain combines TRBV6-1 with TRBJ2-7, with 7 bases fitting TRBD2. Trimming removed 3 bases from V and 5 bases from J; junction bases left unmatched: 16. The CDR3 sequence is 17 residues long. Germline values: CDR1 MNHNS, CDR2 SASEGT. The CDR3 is CASSDRLGWEGLDEQYF. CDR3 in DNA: TGTGCCAGCAGTGATCGGTTGGGATGGGAGGGCCTAGACGAGCAGTACTTC.

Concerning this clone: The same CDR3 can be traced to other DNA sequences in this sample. The CDR3 loop is CASSPRGYEQYF. CDR3 bases: TGTGCCAGCAGCCCCCGGGGCTACGAGCAGTACTTC. The genes are TRBV5-6 and TRBJ2-7; D might be TRBD2 (5 bases). Trimming shortened V by 4 bases and J by 3 bases, and 8 bases separated the two germline ends. This CDR3 has 12 residues. Germline lookup yields CDR1 SGHDT and CDR2 YYEEEE.

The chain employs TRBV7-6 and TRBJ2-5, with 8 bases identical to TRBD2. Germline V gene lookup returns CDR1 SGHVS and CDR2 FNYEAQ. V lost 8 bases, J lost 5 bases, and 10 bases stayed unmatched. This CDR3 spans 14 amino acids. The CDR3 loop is CASGRSGKGETQYF. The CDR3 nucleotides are TGTGCCAGCGGCCGTAGCGGGAAGGGGGAGACCCAGTACTTC.